This is a list of T cell receptor beta chains from one sample in a study of CD8 T cells in ankylosing spondylitis. TCRdb re-called the 5' RACE reads through MiXCR, storing one row per CDR3 protein. The data hold about 280,000 distinct CDR3 sequences, with 20% observed a single time. The sample was blood, either unsorted or a sorted T cell fraction (not recorded which). The receptors shown here come from a male donor with ankylosing spondylitis or in good health (not recorded which). CDR3s include the opening cysteine and the closing phenylalanine or tryptophan. D genes are given only for firm matches. Not every row has a clone size; where given, it reads once, few, many or a size class.

>TRBJ2-5|-|TRBV25-1|-
TGTGCCAGCAGTGAATGGTCAGGGAAGGAGACCCAGTACTTC
CASSEWSGKETQYF
>TRBJ2-1|few|TRBV28|TRBD2
TGTGCCAGCAGTTTTCTAGCGGGCCTTTACAATGAGCAGTTCTTC
CASSFLAGLYNEQFF
>TRBJ1-4|-|TRBV9|TRBD1
TGTGCCAGCAGCGTAGCCGGGACAGCTTCTCGAAATGAAAAACTGTTTTTT
CASSVAGTASRNEKLFF
>TRBJ2-3|-|TRBV14|TRBD1
TGTGCCAGCAGCCTACGGACAGGTTCTAGCACAGATACGCAGTATTTT
CASSLRTGSSTDTQYF
>TRBJ2-1|-|TRBV5-1|TRBD2
TGCGCCAGCAGCTTCTATGGGAGCGGGAGCGTCAATGAGCAGTTCTTC
CASSFYGSGSVNEQFF
>TRBJ2-1|-|TRBV18|-
TGTGCCAGCTCACCACCGGTGGGTGGAGGGGATAGCTCCTACAATGAGCAGTTCTTC
CASSPPVGGGDSSYNEQFF
>TRBJ1-5|-|TRBV20-1|-
TGCAGTGCTAGAGAGGCAGGGGATAGCAATCAGCCCCAGCATTTT
CSAREAGDSNQPQHF
>TRBJ2-2|many|TRBV28|-
TGTGCCAGCAGTTCCGGGACCGGCGGGGAGCTGTTTTTT
CASSSGTGGELFF
>TRBJ1-5|-|TRBV12-3/TRBV12-4|-
TGTGCCAGCACCTTGGGGCAGGGGAATCAGCCCCAGCATTTT
CASTLGQGNQPQHF
>TRBJ2-5|few|TRBV5-1|-
TGCGCCAGCAGCTTGGGCCAAGAGTCCCAGTACTTC
CASSLGQESQYF
>TRBJ1-5|-|TRBV2|TRBD1
TGTGCCAGCAGTGCGGGTACAGGGGCTCAGCCCCAGCATTTT
CASSAGTGAQPQHF
>TRBJ1-5|-|TRBV7-8|TRBD1
TGTGCCAGCAGCGTGGACAGGGGCAATCAGCCCCAGCATTTT
CASSVDRGNQPQHF
>TRBJ1-4|-|TRBV5-1|-
TGCGCCAGCAGCTTGATGGGACACAGGGATGAAAAACTGTTTTTT
CASSLMGHRDEKLFF
>TRBJ1-4|-|TRBV20-1|-
TGCAGTGCTAGAGATACGAGGGTCTCGGGTGAAAAACTGTTTTTT
CSARDTRVSGEKLFF
>TRBJ1-5|-|TRBV28|-
TGTGCCAGCAGTTTATACGGGGAGCCCCAGCATTTT
CASSLYGEPQHF
>TRBJ2-3|few|TRBV27|-
TGTGCCAGCAGTTTCAGGGCTGGCGCAGATACGCAGTATTTT
CASSFRAGADTQYF
>TRBJ1-1|many|TRBV10-3|-
TGTGCCATCACCGAGAGGGGTACGAACACTGAAGCTTTCTTT
CAITERGTNTEAFF
>TRBJ2-5|many|TRBV24-1|-
TGTGCCACCAGTGAAGCTCAGGGTGTCCAAGAGACCCAGTACTTC
CATSEAQGVQETQYF
>TRBJ2-3|few|TRBV20-1|TRBD1
TGCAGTGCTAGAGATGAGACAGGGGTGGTAGATACGCAGTATTTT
CSARDETGVVDTQYF
>TRBJ1-5|-|TRBV24-1|TRBD1
TGTGCCACCAGTGACCCCGGGACAGGGGATCAGCCCCAGCATTTT
CATSDPGTGDQPQHF
>TRBJ2-1|many|TRBV7-3|TRBD2
TGTGCCAGCAGCTTGCAGCGGGGGGCCCCCAATGAGCAGTTCTTC
CASSLQRGAPNEQFF
>TRBJ1-1|-|TRBV5-1|-
TGCGCCAGCAGCTTTCTCCCTGCGGCCACTGAAGCTTTCTTT
CASSFLPAATEAFF
>TRBJ2-1|few|TRBV20-1|-
TGCAGTGCTAGGCACACAGGGTCCAATGAGCAGTTCTTC
CSARHTGSNEQFF
>TRBJ2-1|-|TRBV7-2|TRBD1
TGTGCCAGCAGCGCCCCACAGGGGTTTGAGCAGTTCTTC
CASSAPQGFEQFF
>TRBJ2-5|-|TRBV6-5|TRBD2
TGTGCCAGCAGTTATAAGGCGGGGGGGATCGGGGAGACCCAGTACTTC
CASSYKAGGIGETQYF
>TRBJ2-3|-|TRBV7-3|-
TGTGCCAGCAGCTCGATTAAGTGGGAGCAGGGCACAGATACGCAGTATTTT
CASSSIKWEQGTDTQYF
>TRBJ2-3|many|TRBV10-3|TRBD1
TGTGCCCTTCAAGGGGACAGGGGAGATACGCAGTATTTT
CALQGDRGDTQYF
>TRBJ2-3|few|TRBV30|-
TGTGCCTGGAGTGTAGGGTCAGATACGCAGTATTTT
CAWSVGSDTQYF
>TRBJ1-6|many|TRBV20-1|TRBD1
TGCAGTGCTCGGACAGGGGACTCCTATAATTCACCCCTCCACTTT
CSARTGDSYNSPLHF
>TRBJ2-1|-|TRBV14|TRBD1
TGTGCCAGCAGCCATGGACAGGGTGAATTCTTC
CASSHGQGEFF
>TRBJ1-2|many|TRBV29-1|TRBD1
TGCAGCGCGACAGGGGAGAATGGCTACACCTTC
CSATGENGYTF
>TRBJ2-2|-|TRBV20-1|TRBD2
TGCAGTGCTAGAGATCGAGCGGGATGGGCCGGGGAGCTGTTTTTT
CSARDRAGWAGELFF
>TRBJ2-4|-|TRBV3-1|TRBD1
TGTGCCAGCAGCCGACGACAGGGGACAGCCAAAAACATTCAGTACTTC
CASSRRQGTAKNIQYF